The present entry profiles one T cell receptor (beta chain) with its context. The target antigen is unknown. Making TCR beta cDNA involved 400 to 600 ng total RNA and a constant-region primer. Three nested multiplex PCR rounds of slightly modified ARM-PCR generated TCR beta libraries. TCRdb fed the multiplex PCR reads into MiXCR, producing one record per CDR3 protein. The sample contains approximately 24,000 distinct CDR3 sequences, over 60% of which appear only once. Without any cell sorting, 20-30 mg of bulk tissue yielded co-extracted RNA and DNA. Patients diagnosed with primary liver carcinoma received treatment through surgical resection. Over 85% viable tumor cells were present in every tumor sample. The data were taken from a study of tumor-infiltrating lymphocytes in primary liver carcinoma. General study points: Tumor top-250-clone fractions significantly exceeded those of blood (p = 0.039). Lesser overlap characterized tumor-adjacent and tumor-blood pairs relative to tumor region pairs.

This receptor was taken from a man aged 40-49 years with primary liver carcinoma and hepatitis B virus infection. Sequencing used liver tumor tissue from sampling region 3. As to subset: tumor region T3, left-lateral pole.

This CDR3 reads CASSLLGGVRELFF. As DNA, the CDR3 is TGTGCCAGCAGTTTGCTAGGGGGAGTCAGGGAGCTGTTTTTT. The V gene is TRBV12-3 or TRBV12-4, the J gene TRBJ2-2; D possibly corresponds to TRBD1 (6 bases). V dropped 3 bases and J dropped 9 bases, with 14 bases sitting between them. The CDR3 contains 14 residues.